Shown below are 32 T cell receptor beta chains from a single sample sequenced in a study of shared clonotypes between healthy human individuals. Profiled with immunoSEQ multiplex PCR; TCRdb holds only in-frame clones, not every one. The sample carries about 2.3 million clones, about 90% recorded once. Specimen: naive CD4+ T cells from PBMCs. Subset reported: CD45RA+ positively selected. The receptors come from a man between 18 and 29 years old in good health. Some clones in this sample may be carry-over from other donors' samples.

A remark on this clone: This CDR3 is also generated by other DNA sequences in the sample. This chain links TRBV7-2 with TRBJ2-3; D is undetermined. Trimming took off 5 bases at V and 1 base at J, with 10 bases between the two ends. The V gene's germline CDR1 is SGHTA and CDR2 FQGNSA. This CDR3 has 14 amino acids. The CDR3 DNA reads TGTGCCAGCAGCCCTCCCCGGGGCACAGATACGCAGTATTTT. It is translated as CASSPPRGTDTQYF.

This clone has a single count. The rearrangement links TRBV19 to TRBJ2-7; the match to TRBD2 covers 9 bases. Germline V gene sequence: CDR1 LNHDA, CDR2 SQIVND (reference sequence). This CDR3 contains 17 residues. J gave up 5 bases and V 5 bases, and 16 bases lay outside the gene matches. The chain's CDR3 is CASSAPRGGRALNEQYF. The CDR3 bases are TGTGCCAGTAGTGCCCCCCGAGGCGGGAGGGCCTTGAACGAGCAGTACTTC.

With respect to this clone: Other DNA sequences in this specimen translate into the identical CDR3. CDR3 nucleotides: TGTGCCACCAGCAGGGACATTCTCTACGAGCAGTACTTC. This encodes CATSRDILYEQYF. The V call is TRBV15, the J call TRBJ2-7, with D perhaps TRBD1 (5 bases). Germline values: CDR1 LNHNV, CDR2 YYDKDF (reference sequence). This CDR3 is built from 13 residues. Trimming left V 3 bases short and J 3 bases short, with 9 bases between.

A word on this clone: Additional DNA sequences in this sample encode the identical CDR3. This sequence joins TRBV19 and TRBJ2-3; possibly TRBD1 for D (6 bases). V was shortened by 2 bases and J by 6 bases, with 15 bases between the two germline ends. The CDR3 is 15 residues long. Germline values: CDR1 LNHDA, CDR2 SQIVND (reference sequence). The CDR3 DNA reads as TGTGCCAGTAGTATATCCCCAGGGGCCACGGATACGCAGTATTTT. It encodes CASSISPGATDTQYF.

J is TRBJ2-1 and V is TRBV7-2; TRBD2 matches at 11 bases. Germline V gene sequence: CDR1 SGHTA, CDR2 FQGNSA. Trimming took 5 bases from V and 4 from J; bases not matched to a gene: 7. This CDR3 comprises 16 residues. The CDR3 DNA sequence: TGTGCCAGCAGCACCCAGACTAGCGGGAAATACAATGAGCAGTTCTTC. Residues: CASSTQTSGKYNEQFF. Filled out from reference TRBV7-2 and TRBJ2-1, the complete variable domain reads GAGVSQSPSNKVTEKGKDVELRCDPISGHTALYWYRQSLGQGLEFLIYFQGNSAPDKSGLPSDRFSAERTGGSVSTLTIQRTQQEDSAVYLCASSTQTSGKYNEQFFGPGTRLTVL.

The gene calls are TRBV4-1 and TRBJ1-3; D might be TRBD1 (5 bases). Germline lookup yields CDR1 MGHRA and CDR2 YSYEKL. V shed 0 bases and J shed 5 bases, with 17 bases lying between them. The CDR3 has 17 residues. CDR3 in amino acids: CASSQEGPGGSRNTIYF. CDR3 sequence (DNA): TGCGCCAGCAGCCAAGAAGGTCCCGGGGGTTCCAGAAACACCATATATTTT.

This clone was seen a few times. The rearrangement uses TRBV10-2 and TRBJ2-1; TRBD1 matches 7 bases. This CDR3 spans 15 amino acids. Germline V lookup: CDR1 WSHSY, CDR2 SAAADI. Trimming removed 5 bases from V and 0 bases from J; junction bases left unmatched: 4. The CDR3 loop reads CASSRPGGSYNEQFF. The CDR3 nucleotides are TGCGCCAGCAGTAGACCAGGGGGCTCCTACAATGAGCAGTTCTTC.

This chain joins TRBV10-1 and TRBJ1-5, with D perhaps matching TRBD1 (6 bases). Germline-derived CDR1 and CDR2 are WNHNN and SYGVQD (reference sequence). The CDR3 runs 12 residues. V lost 9 bases and J 6 bases, leaving 12 bases between the germline ends. The CDR3 region has the DNA TGCGCCAGTAACACAGGGAGTCAGCCCCAGCATTTT. It translates to CASNTGSQPQHF.

This clone showed up just a few times. The chain links TRBV19 to TRBJ1-1; TRBD1 matches 8 bases. CDR1 is LNHDA and CDR2 is SQIVND in the germline V gene (reference sequence). The V gene end was trimmed by 7 bases and the J gene end by 1 base; junction bases not matched to a gene: 8. CDR3 length: 15 amino acids. CDR3 sequence: CASIPVGQGNTEAFF. CDR3 bases: TGTGCCAGTATCCCCGTAGGACAGGGGAACACTGAAGCTTTCTTT.

This chain connects TRBV5-1 to TRBJ2-2; D is unclear. Germline values: CDR1 SGHRS, CDR2 YFSETQ. This CDR3 is 16 amino acids long. Trimming pared 4 bases from V and 1 base from J, leaving 14 bases between. CDR3 residues: CASSPSTLGNTGELFF. The CDR3 DNA is TGCGCCAGCAGCCCATCTACCCTCGGGAACACCGGGGAGCTGTTTTTT.

The DNA of the CDR3 is TGTGCCAGCACCGGGGGCCTTTGGTACGAGCAGTACTTC. This translates into CASTGGLWYEQYF. The chain is built from TRBV6-1 and TRBJ2-7; D could derive from TRBD1 or TRBD2 (6 bases each). The germline gives CDR1 MNHNS, CDR2 SASEGT. V dropped 7 bases and J dropped 4 bases, with 14 bases sitting between them. The CDR3 covers 13 residues.

This clone has a handful of counts. This chain connects TRBV6-5 to TRBJ1-1; no reliable D call. Germline V gene data show CDR1 as MNHEY and CDR2 as SVGAGI. With 7 bases removed from V and 6 bases from J, the gap between germline ends came to 9 bases. The CDR3 runs to 11 residues. The CDR3 nucleotides are TGTGCCAGCATCCGAGCCGCTGAAGCTTTCTTT. Its translation: CASIRAAEAFF.

In this sample, this clone turned up a few times. The genes are TRBV27 and TRBJ1-5, with TRBD1 as a possible D gene (6 bases). Trimming left V 5 bases short and J 2 bases short, with 16 bases between. The CDR3 spans 16 residues. Germline loops: CDR1 MNHEY, CDR2 SMNVEV (reference sequence). The CDR3 spells CASSAPKGVRNQPQHF. The CDR3 nucleotides are TGTGCCAGCAGTGCCCCTAAGGGGGTCCGCAATCAGCCCCAGCATTTT.

The chain uses TRBV19 and TRBJ2-5, with TRBD2 matching over 9 bases. Looked up from germline, CDR1 is LNHDA and CDR2 is SQIVND (reference sequence). This CDR3 is built from 15 residues. Trimming at V came to 7 bases and at J to 2 bases, leaving 8 bases not matched to a gene. The CDR3 protein is CASKTRTSVQETQYF. The DNA for the CDR3 is TGTGCCAGTAAAACCAGGACTAGCGTTCAAGAGACCCAGTACTTC.

The chain is built from TRBV11-3 and TRBJ1-5; D gene ambiguous. Per germline, CDR1 SGHNT and CDR2 YENEEA. Trimming left V 0 bases short and J 5 bases short, with 5 bases between. This CDR3 is built from 13 residues. CDR3 sequence (DNA): TGTGCCAGCAGCTTAGAGAACGATCAGCCCCAGCATTTT. Amino acid sequence: CASSLENDQPQHF.

The rearrangement joins TRBV18 to TRBJ2-5; 14 positions agree with TRBD2. The CDR3 runs to 19 residues. The V segment lost 4 bases and the J segment 5 bases; nucleotides outside the gene matches: 15. CDR1 is KGHSH and CDR2 is LQKENI in the germline V gene. The CDR3 is CASSLRRLAGGSRPETQYF. The CDR3 DNA follows: TGTGCCAGCTCACTACGTAGACTAGCGGGAGGGTCCCGACCGGAGACCCAGTACTTC. The full variable domain, completed using reference TRBV18 and TRBJ2-5, is NAGVMQNPRHLVRRRGQEARLRCSPMKGHSHVYWYRQLPEEGLKFMVYLQKENIIDESGMPKERFSAEFPKEGPSILRIQQVVRGDSAAYFCASSLRRLAGGSRPETQYFGPGTRLLVL.

The J gene is TRBJ1-1, the V gene TRBV25-1, with 7 bases that match TRBD1. This CDR3 region has 14 residues. The germline V gene has CDR1 MGHDK and CDR2 SYGVNS. With 7 bases clipped from V and 7 bases from J, the junction kept 12 bases outside the gene matches. CDR3 DNA: TGTGCCAGCAACCGACAGGGCCGAACACTTGAAGCTTTCTTT. Protein sequence: CASNRQGRTLEAFF. Looking up the rest from reference TRBV25-1 and TRBJ1-1 gives the full variable domain: EADIYQTPRYLVIGTGKKITLECSQTMGHDKMYWYQQDPGMELHLIHYSYGVNSTEKGDLSSESTVSRIRTEHFPLTLESARPSHTSQYLCASNRQGRTLEAFFGQGTRLTVV.

For the CDR3, the DNA is TGTGCCAGCTCACTAGGACTAGCGGGAGTCTTAGGAAAAGAGACCCAGTACTTC. It encodes CASSLGLAGVLGKETQYF. This sequence joins TRBV18 and TRBJ2-5; 13 nucleotides align to TRBD2. Germline values: CDR1 KGHSH, CDR2 LQKENI. The CDR3 is made up of 18 amino acids. J was trimmed by 3 bases and V by 4 bases; bases with no gene match: 11.

The J gene is TRBJ2-7, the V gene TRBV4-2, with a weak D call TRBD1 (6 bases). The CDR3 length is 16 residues. Germline V gene sequence: CDR1 LGHNA, CDR2 YNFKEQ. The ends were cut back, 0 bases at V and 2 bases at J, with 14 bases in the middle. The CDR3 sequence is CASSQDSSGATYEQYF. In nucleotides, the CDR3 is TGTGCCAGCAGCCAAGATTCGTCAGGGGCCACCTACGAGCAGTACTTC.

The chain links TRBV9 to TRBJ1-2; D unresolved. Deletions cut 1 base from V and 0 bases from J, with 7 bases between. This CDR3 spans 14 amino acids. Per germline, CDR1 SGDLS and CDR2 YYNGEE. The CDR3 reads CASSVNAANYGYTF. As DNA, the CDR3 is TGTGCCAGCAGCGTAAACGCAGCTAACTATGGCTACACCTTC.

This chain joins TRBV28 and TRBJ1-4; the D is unclear. This CDR3 region has 18 residues. V lost 3 bases, J lost 11 bases, and 28 bases lay in between. The V gene's germline CDR1 is MDHEN and CDR2 SYDVKM. The CDR3 nucleotides are TGTGCCAGCAGTTTTGGGTGGGTTTATGGCATCGAACTCGGGAAACTGTTTTTT. It encodes CASSFGWVYGIELGKLFF. The whole variable domain, remainder taken from reference TRBV28 and TRBJ1-4, is DVKVTQSSRYLVKRTGEKVFLECVQDMDHENMFWYRQDPGLGLRLIYFSYDVKMKEKGDIPEGYSVSREKKERFSLILESASTNQTSMYLCASSFGWVYGIELGKLFFGSGTQLSVL.

This chain joins TRBV19 and TRBJ1-1; maybe TRBD1 (5 bases). The germline gives CDR1 LNHDA, CDR2 SQIVND (reference sequence). The CDR3 contains 14 residues. V shed 5 bases and J shed 4 bases, with 14 bases lying between them. CDR3: CASSSTPGGTEAFF. DNA of the CDR3: TGTGCCAGTAGTTCGACCCCGGGGGGCACTGAAGCTTTCTTT.

The chain is built from TRBV5-1 and TRBJ2-7; D is unclear. This CDR3 region has 14 residues. Germline V gene data show CDR1 as SGHRS and CDR2 as YFSETQ. With 1 base removed from V and 2 bases from J, the gap between germline ends came to 10 bases. CDR3 residues: CASSLYRLTYEQYF. The DNA for the CDR3 is TGCGCCAGCAGCTTGTACCGATTGACCTACGAGCAGTACTTC. Full variable domain (outside the CDR3, taken from reference TRBV5-1 and TRBJ2-7): KAGVTQTPRYLIKTRGQQVTLSCSPISGHRSVSWYQQTPGQGLQFLFEYFSETQRNKGNFPGRFSGRQFSNSRSEMNVSTLELGDSALYLCASSLYRLTYEQYFGPGTRLTVT.

The genes are TRBV18 and TRBJ1-1, with a possible D match to TRBD1 (6 bases). The CDR3 consists of 16 residues. Trimming removed 3 bases at V and 3 bases at J, with 17 bases between. Germline CDR1 and CDR2: KGHSH and LQKENI. CDR3 amino acids: CASSPFAEGGYTEAFF. The CDR3 DNA reads TGTGCCAGCTCACCCTTTGCTGAGGGGGGCTACACTGAAGCTTTCTTT.

J is TRBJ1-3 and V is TRBV19, with TRBD1 as a possible D gene (5 bases). Germline assignment: CDR1 LNHDA and CDR2 SQIVND (reference sequence). Trimming stripped 6 bases from V and 0 bases from J, with 15 bases between. CDR3 length: 16 residues. In nucleotides, the CDR3 is TGTGCCAGTAGGGAAGGGGACGGGAGCTCTGGAAACACCATATATTTT. Translated: CASREGDGSSGNTIYF. The full variable domain, completed using reference TRBV19 and TRBJ1-3, is DGGITQSPKYLFRKEGQNVTLSCEQNLNHDAMYWYRQDPGQGLRLIYYSQIVNDFQKGDIAEGYSVSREKKESFPLTVTSAQKNPTAFYLCASREGDGSSGNTIYFGEGSWLTVV.

The chain has TRBV9 and TRBJ1-2, with D possibly matching TRBD1 (5 bases). Germline loops: CDR1 SGDLS, CDR2 YYNGEE. This CDR3 has 13 residues. Trimming cost V 6 bases and J 6 bases, with 15 bases left between them. The CDR3: CASIGQGRDGYTF. The CDR3 DNA reads as TGTGCCAGCATAGGCCAGGGAAGAGATGGCTACACCTTC.

In nucleotides, the CDR3 is TGTGCCAGCGGAGGATTTAACGAGCAGTACTTC. Protein product: CASGGFNEQYF. This chain links TRBV28 with TRBJ2-5, with TRBD2 as a possible D gene (5 bases). The J call could be wrong; TRBJ2-7 is a better fit for the DNA end. The CDR3 consists of 11 residues. The germline gives CDR1 MDHEN, CDR2 SYDVKM.

The gene calls are TRBV27 and TRBJ1-5; D possibly corresponds to TRBD1 (6 bases). Trimming took off 7 bases at V and 2 bases at J, with 6 bases between the two ends. CDR1 MNHEY and CDR2 SMNVEV come from the germline V gene (reference sequence). This CDR3 contains 12 residues. CDR3 region: CASKGGNQPQHF. The DNA of the CDR3 is TGTGCCAGCAAGGGGGGCAATCAGCCCCAGCATTTT.

Turning to this clone: In the same sample, other DNA sequences code for this CDR3. The V gene is TRBV7-8, the J gene TRBJ2-3, with D uncertain. The V end was cut by 1 base, the J end by 1 base, with 3 bases between. CDR1 and CDR2 from the germline V gene are SGHVS and FQNEAQ. The CDR3 spans 13 residues. CDR3 loop: CASSLGGTDTQYF. The DNA for the CDR3 is TGTGCCAGCAGCTTAGGGGGCACAGATACGCAGTATTTT.

The rearrangement joins TRBV9 to TRBJ2-3; D may be TRBD2 (7 bases). The V end lost 4 bases, the J end lost 4 bases, and 19 bases lay between the germline ends. The CDR3 length is 16 residues. The germline CDR1 and CDR2 sequences are SGDLS and YYNGEE. In nucleotides, the CDR3 is TGTGCCAGCAGCCCTACACGGGGGGCCTTTGCAGATACGCAGTATTTT. It is translated as CASSPTRGAFADTQYF.

The rearrangement links TRBV30 to TRBJ2-7; D is unclear. Per the germline V gene, CDR1 is GTSNPN and CDR2 is SVGIG (reference sequence). CDR3 length: 11 residues. V was trimmed by 5 bases and J by 0 bases, leaving 5 bases between them. CDR3 nucleotide sequence: TGTGCCTGGGGCGCCTCCTACGAGCAGTACTTC. The encoded protein is CAWGASYEQYF.

The gene calls are TRBV11-3 and TRBJ2-1; no firm D call. Germline V gene data show CDR1 as SGHNT and CDR2 as YENEEA. This CDR3 comprises 15 residues. V lost 0 bases, J lost 5 bases, and 11 bases lay in between. The CDR3, as DNA: TGTGCCAGCAGCTTAGATGGGTCGGTGAACAATGAGCAGTTCTTC. Amino acid sequence: CASSLDGSVNNEQFF. The whole variable domain, filled in from reference TRBV11-3 and TRBJ2-1, reads EAGVVQSPRYKIIEKKQPVAFWCNPISGHNTLYWYLQNLGQGPELLIRYENEEAVDDSQLPKDRFSAERLKGVDSTLKIQPAELGDSAVYLCASSLDGSVNNEQFFGPGTRLTVL.